This section outlines one TCR beta chain sequence together with its context. Antigen specificity is unknown. This sample is drawn from a study of T cell repertoires in cytomegalovirus infection. Study-wide results and caveats: Clonotypes of TCR beta that were HLA-C-restricted and CMV-specific dominated the ex vivo response.

In germline, CDR1 is MNHNS, CDR2 SASEGT. V lost 8 bases, J lost 3 bases, and 17 bases lay in between. The CDR3 is 15 amino acids. TCRdb passed the reads through MiXCR, listing each CDR3 protein once. In the table there are about 400,000 distinct CDR3 sequences, roughly 18% of which are singletons. The specimen was PBMCs. This clonotype originated in a human donor in good health (CMV status not recorded). Some clones in this sample may be carry-over from other donors' samples. This rearrangement joins TRBV6-1 to TRBJ1-5; the D gene is possibly TRBD1 (5 bases). In DNA form, the CDR3 reads TGTGCCAGCTCCCTCCTCGACAGATTCAATCAGCCCCAGCATTTT. Its translation is CASSLLDRFNQPQHF.